One and the same sample provided the 19 T cell receptor beta chains below, sequenced in a study of T cells in Graves' hyperthyroidism and ophthalmopathy. Amplification of TCR beta CDR3 regions was performed using RNA transcripts as template. RT-PCR in the first round (using the HTBI primer set) targeted the TCR CDR3. TCRdb reprocessed the multiplex PCR reads with MiXCR, giving one entry per CDR3 protein. There are around 700,000 distinct CDR3 sequences in the sample; around 19% occur only once, and 16% lies in the top ten. The sequencing sample was made of blood. All receptors derive from a woman aged 50 to 60 with Graves' hyperthyroidism that later progressed to Graves' ophthalmopathy.

This chain uses TRBV20-1 with TRBJ2-2; weak D call: TRBD2 (7 bases). Trimming took 2 bases from V and 4 from J, leaving 17 bases between them. Germline V gene sequence: CDR1 DFQATT, CDR2 SNEGSKA (reference sequence). The CDR3 loop spans 16 amino acids. CDR3 region: CSARTAGARTTGELFF. CDR3 nucleotide sequence: TGCAGTGCTAGAACCGCGGGGGCCCGTACCACCGGGGAGCTGTTTTTT.

This clonotype has a count of ten or more. This chain connects TRBV3-1 to TRBJ2-1; the match to TRBD2 covers 11 bases. There are 16 residues in the CDR3. Germline V CDR1 and CDR2: LGHDT, YNNKEL (reference sequence). Trimming took 0 bases from V and 3 from J; bases not matched to a gene: 1. The CDR3 sequence is CASSQELAGDYNEQFF. The CDR3 coding sequence is TGTGCCAGCAGCCAAGAACTAGCGGGGGACTACAATGAGCAGTTCTTC.

The CDR3 here is CASSGGQGRYEQYF. CDR3 sequence (DNA): TGTGCCAGTAGTGGGGGACAGGGGCGATACGAGCAGTACTTC. The rearrangement links TRBV19 to TRBJ2-7, with 10 bases aligning to TRBD1. Trimming took 5 bases from V and 4 from J; bases not matched to a gene: 5. CDR1 is LNHDA, CDR2 SQIVND, per germline (reference sequence). The CDR3 loop spans 14 amino acids. The full variable domain, with the rest looked up from reference TRBV19 and TRBJ2-7, is DGGITQSPKYLFRKEGQNVTLSCEQNLNHDAMYWYRQDPGQGLRLIYYSQIVNDFQKGDIAEGYSVSREKKESFPLTVTSAQKNPTAFYLCASSGGQGRYEQYFGPGTRLTVT.

This clonotype occurred once. The V and J genes are TRBV7-2 and TRBJ2-3; 8 nucleotides align to TRBD2. In germline, CDR1 is SGHTA, CDR2 FQGNSA. This CDR3 is built from 16 residues. The J segment lost 2 bases and the V segment lost 2 bases, leaving 6 bases of the junction unmatched. CDR3 coding DNA: TGTGCCAGCAGCTTAAGTGGCGGGGGGATCACAGATACGCAGTATTTT. Translation: CASSLSGGGITDTQYF.

This clonotype was seen many times. The chain couples TRBV30 to TRBJ2-7, with 8 bases lining up with TRBD2. The length of the CDR3 is 14 residues. Trimming removed 8 bases from V and 2 bases from J; junction bases left unmatched: 11. CDR1 and CDR2 from the germline V gene are GTSNPN and SVGIG (reference sequence). The CDR3 DNA follows: TGTGCCGGTCAAGGATTAGCGGGGACCTACGAGCAGTACTTC. Protein: CAGQGLAGTYEQYF.

In this sample, this clonotype turned up many times. This chain connects TRBV3-1 to TRBJ2-1, with 7 bases matching TRBD2. Germline V lookup: CDR1 LGHDT, CDR2 YNNKEL (reference sequence). The CDR3 runs to 13 residues. V trimming: 0 bases; J trimming: 10 bases; junction bases outside the gene matches: 3. Here the CDR3 reads CASSQERRGEQFF. CDR3 bases: TGTGCCAGCAGCCAAGAAAGGCGGGGGGAGCAGTTCTTC.

The chain carries TRBV19 and TRBJ2-3, with 7 bases identical to TRBD2. Germline-derived CDR1 and CDR2 are LNHDA and SQIVND (reference sequence). The junction had 5 bases not matched to a gene; V was cut back by 5 bases and J by 0 bases. The length of the CDR3 is 15 residues. Written as DNA, the CDR3 is TGTGCCAGTAGTGTTGGGAGGGCTAGCACAGATACGCAGTATTTT. Residues: CASSVGRASTDTQYF. Full variable domain (missing parts from reference TRBV19 and TRBJ2-3): DGGITQSPKYLFRKEGQNVTLSCEQNLNHDAMYWYRQDPGQGLRLIYYSQIVNDFQKGDIAEGYSVSREKKESFPLTVTSAQKNPTAFYLCASSVGRASTDTQYFGPGTRLTVL.

This chain connects TRBV7-6 to TRBJ2-1; 11 nucleotides match TRBD2. Per the germline V gene, CDR1 is SGHVS and CDR2 is FNYEAQ. This CDR3 spans 17 amino acids. V shed 1 base, J shed 2 bases, and the junction held 4 bases outside the gene matches. CDR3 protein: CASSLENSGGAYNEQFF. In DNA form, the CDR3 reads TGTGCCAGCAGCTTAGAAAATAGCGGGGGGGCCTACAATGAGCAGTTCTTC.

This clonotype was detected a few times. The chain carries TRBV12-3 or TRBV12-4 and TRBJ1-6; 7 bases align to TRBD1. V trimming: 2 bases; J trimming: 7 bases; junction bases outside the gene matches: 2. This CDR3 region has 14 residues. The CDR3 loop is CASSLPRGNSPLHF. The CDR3 DNA follows: TGTGCCAGCAGTTTACCCAGGGGGAATTCACCCCTCCACTTT.

This clonotype showed up just a few times. The chain recombines TRBV6-1 with TRBJ2-2; TRBD1 is a possible D gene (5 bases). CDR1 and CDR2 from the germline V gene are MNHNS and SASEGT. The CDR3 runs to 14 residues. Trimming pared 5 bases from V and 3 bases from J, leaving 10 bases between. The CDR3 region is CASSLVGHTGELFF. The DNA of the CDR3 is TGTGCCAGCAGTCTCGTGGGGCACACCGGGGAGCTGTTTTTT.

Worth noting for this clonotype: The limits of the CDR3 on the DNA are not certain, so only TCRdb's listed CDR3 is given. CDR3 residues: CSAFFGLASHNEQFF. The V and J genes are TRBV20-1 and TRBJ2-1; TRBD2, as called in the table, went unchecked against the DNA. A total of 15 residues make up the CDR3, ends included. The germline V gene encodes CDR1 DFQATT and CDR2 SNEGSKA (reference sequence).

This chain joins TRBV10-3 and TRBJ2-7; D is unresolved. CDR1 and CDR2 from the germline V gene are ENHRY and SYGVKD. V shed 3 bases and J shed 4 bases, with 13 bases lying between them. The CDR3 contains 14 residues. CDR3 DNA sequence: TGTGCCATCAGTGACAGGCCCTTGCTTTACGAGCAGTACTTC. Translating it yields CAISDRPLLYEQYF.

The gene calls are TRBV19 and TRBJ1-1, with TRBD1 matching over 11 bases. The CDR3 is made up of 16 amino acids. Germline V gene sequence: CDR1 LNHDA, CDR2 SQIVND (reference sequence). Trimming removed 7 bases from V and 6 bases from J; junction bases left unmatched: 13. The chain's CDR3 is CASILYPDRGQAEAFF. The CDR3 bases are TGTGCCAGTATCCTATACCCGGACAGGGGGCAGGCTGAAGCTTTCTTT. Using reference TRBV19 and TRBJ1-1 for the parts outside the CDR3, the full variable domain is DGGITQSPKYLFRKEGQNVTLSCEQNLNHDAMYWYRQDPGQGLRLIYYSQIVNDFQKGDIAEGYSVSREKKESFPLTVTSAQKNPTAFYLCASILYPDRGQAEAFFGQGTRLTVV.

The rearrangement links TRBV12-5 to TRBJ1-5, with D possibly being TRBD1 (6 bases). The germline V gene encodes CDR1 LGHNT and CDR2 FRNRAP. V was trimmed by 9 bases and J by 3 bases, leaving 18 bases between them. The CDR3 length is 15 residues. CDR3 bases: TGTGCTAGGACCGGACAGCTGAATTACAATCAGCCCCAGCATTTT. Translation: CARTGQLNYNQPQHF.

The chain links TRBV6-1 to TRBJ2-1, with D perhaps TRBD2 (5 bases). The CDR3 spans 18 residues. Trimming stripped 0 bases from V and 6 bases from J, with 21 bases between. Looked up from germline, CDR1 is MNHNS and CDR2 is SASEGT. CDR3 amino acids: CASSEAGSGSPDFNEQFF. In DNA, the CDR3 is TGTGCCAGCAGTGAAGCGGGGAGCGGCTCGCCGGATTTCAATGAGCAGTTCTTC.

This clonotype appeared many times. This rearrangement joins TRBV3-1 to TRBJ1-1; the match to TRBD1 covers 7 bases. CDR1 is LGHDT and CDR2 is YNNKEL in the germline V gene (reference sequence). V was clipped by 1 base and J by 4 bases; unmatched bases: 6. This CDR3 has 15 amino acids. This CDR3 reads CASSQGHRGSTEAFF. For the CDR3, the DNA is TGTGCCAGCAGCCAAGGGCACAGGGGAAGCACTGAAGCTTTCTTT.

The chain has TRBV18 and TRBJ1-2, with 7 bases that match TRBD1. V trimming: 1 base; J trimming: 4 bases; junction bases outside the gene matches: 3. The CDR3 is 14 amino acids. From germline, CDR1 is KGHSH and CDR2 LQKENI. CDR3 bases: TGTGCCAGCTCACCACAGGGACAGACCTATGGCTACACCTTC. It yields the protein CASSPQGQTYGYTF.

The rearrangement uses TRBV7-9 and TRBJ1-1; the D gene is possibly TRBD1 (6 bases). Germline V gene data show CDR1 as SEHNR and CDR2 as FQNEAQ (reference sequence). The CDR3 loop spans 15 amino acids. The V and J ends lost 5 bases and 3 bases respectively, with 16 bases between them. DNA of the CDR3: TGTGCCAGCAGCCAAACAGGGTCGGAATACACTGAAGCTTTCTTT. It specifies CASSQTGSEYTEAFF.

The chain employs TRBV10-3 and TRBJ2-3; 9 bases are a match to TRBD2. The CDR3 contains 18 residues. V gave up 3 bases and J gave up 0 bases; unmatched junction bases: 10. In germline, CDR1 is ENHRY, CDR2 SYGVKD. The CDR3 reads CAISDSSGRFFSTDTQYF. The CDR3 DNA follows: TGTGCCATCAGTGATTCGAGCGGGAGGTTTTTTAGCACAGATACGCAGTATTTT.